These T cell receptor beta chains were read from a single sample in a study of blood T cells in healthy people across ages. TCRdb processed the 5' RACE reads anew with MiXCR; each CDR3 protein has one entry. The data show hundreds of thousands of distinct CDR3 sequences, around 54% seen once. Sequencing was performed on blood. Receptor source: a man aged 55-75 years in good health. Each CDR3 is given with its conserved first and last residue. The D gene is left open where the match is weak. Size values are once, few and many counts, or a class for expanded clones, and some rows have none.

j_call d_call clone_size v_call cdr3_length cdr3_aa cdr3_nt
TRBJ1-4 . . TRBV11-2 15 CASSLVGRMNEKLFF TGTGCCAGCAGCTTAGTTGGACGGATGAATGAAAAACTGTTTTTT
TRBJ2-7 . . TRBV10-3 14 CAISGSDKVGQQYF TGTGCCATCAGTGGATCGGACAAGGTAGGGCAGCAGTACTTC
TRBJ2-5 TRBD2 . TRBV20-1 14 CSALTSGAQETQYF TGCAGTGCTTTGACTAGCGGGGCCCAAGAGACCCAGTACTTC
TRBJ2-3 . . TRBV12-3/TRBV12-4 12 CASRGYTDTQYF TGTGCCAGCAGGGGGTACACAGATACGCAGTATTTT
TRBJ2-1 . . TRBV12-5 16 CASGISSGGGYNEQFF TGTGCTAGTGGTATATCCTCAGGGGGGGGCTACAATGAGCAGTTCTTC
TRBJ1-1 . . TRBV7-2 14 CASSLVAADTEAFF TGTGCCAGCAGCTTAGTAGCGGCAGACACTGAAGCTTTCTTT
TRBJ1-2 . few TRBV12-3/TRBV12-4 13 CASRRDGSRSDTF TGTGCCAGCAGGAGGGACGGCTCAAGGTCTGACACCTTC
TRBJ2-1 . . TRBV12-3/TRBV12-4 15 CASTPVGGGHNEQFF TGTGCCAGCACTCCCGTAGGGGGGGGCCACAATGAGCAGTTCTTC
TRBJ2-1 TRBD1 . TRBV12-3/TRBV12-4 15 CASSTPGQGRGEQFF TGTGCCAGCAGTACTCCGGGACAGGGAAGGGGTGAGCAGTTCTTC
TRBJ2-7 TRBD1 . TRBV28 16 CASSPGTGISSYEQYF TGTGCCAGCAGCCCAGGGACAGGGATAAGTTCCTACGAGCAGTACTTC
TRBJ2-5 TRBD1 . TRBV29-1 13 CSSSGTGEETQYF TGCAGCTCCTCAGGGACAGGGGAAGAGACCCAGTACTTC
TRBJ2-1 TRBD1 . TRBV6-6 16 CASSADRAPKGNEQFF TGTGCCAGCAGTGCCGACAGGGCGCCCAAAGGGAATGAGCAGTTCTTC
TRBJ2-1 TRBD1 . TRBV5-1 15 CASSIQGISYNEQFF TGCGCCAGCAGCATACAGGGGATCTCCTACAATGAGCAGTTCTTC